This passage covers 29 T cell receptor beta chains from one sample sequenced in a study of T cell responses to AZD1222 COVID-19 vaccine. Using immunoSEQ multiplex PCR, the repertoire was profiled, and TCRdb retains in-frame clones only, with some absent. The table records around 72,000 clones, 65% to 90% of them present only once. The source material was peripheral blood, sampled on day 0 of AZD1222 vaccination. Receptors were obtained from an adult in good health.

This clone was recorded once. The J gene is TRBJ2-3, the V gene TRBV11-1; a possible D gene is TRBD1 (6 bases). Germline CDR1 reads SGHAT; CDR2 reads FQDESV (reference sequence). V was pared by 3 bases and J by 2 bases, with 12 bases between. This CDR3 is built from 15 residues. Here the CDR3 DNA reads TGTGCCAGCAGCTTGTTCCAGGGGAACACAGATACGCAGTATTTT. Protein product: CASSLFQGNTDTQYF.

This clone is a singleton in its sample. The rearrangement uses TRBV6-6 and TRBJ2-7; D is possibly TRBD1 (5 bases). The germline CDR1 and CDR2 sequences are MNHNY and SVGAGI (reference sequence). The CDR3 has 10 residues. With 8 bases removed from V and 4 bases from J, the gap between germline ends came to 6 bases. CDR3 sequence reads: CASGAYEQYF. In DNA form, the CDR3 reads TGTGCCAGCGGGGCTTACGAGCAGTACTTC.

As DNA, the CDR3 is TGTGCCATCAGGCCCCGGGACTCCTACGAGCAGTACTTC. Translation gives CAIRPRDSYEQYF. The chain is built from TRBV10-3 and TRBJ2-7, with D tentatively TRBD2 (5 bases). Germline loops: CDR1 ENHRY, CDR2 SYGVKD. Trimming shortened V by 6 bases and J by 0 bases, and 9 bases separated the two germline ends. The CDR3 runs to 13 residues.

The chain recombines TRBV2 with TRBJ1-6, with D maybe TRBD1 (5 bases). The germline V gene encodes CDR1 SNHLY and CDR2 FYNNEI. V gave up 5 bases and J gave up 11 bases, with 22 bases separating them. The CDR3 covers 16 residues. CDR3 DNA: TGTGCCAGCAGTACCCACTTCAGGGAGAGTACTGCACCCCTCCACTTT. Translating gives CASSTHFRESTAPLHF.

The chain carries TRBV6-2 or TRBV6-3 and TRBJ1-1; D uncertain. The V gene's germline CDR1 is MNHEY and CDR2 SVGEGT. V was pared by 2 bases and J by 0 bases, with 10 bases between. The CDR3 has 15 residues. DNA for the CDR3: TGTGCCAGCAGTTACAGGAGAGATTTGAACACTGAAGCTTTCTTT. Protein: CASSYRRDLNTEAFF.

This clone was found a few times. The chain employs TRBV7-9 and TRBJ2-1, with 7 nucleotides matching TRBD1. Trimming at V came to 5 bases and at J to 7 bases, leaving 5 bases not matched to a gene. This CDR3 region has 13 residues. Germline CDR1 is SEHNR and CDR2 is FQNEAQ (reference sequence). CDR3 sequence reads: CASSQRQGNEQFF. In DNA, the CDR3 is TGTGCCAGCAGCCAACGACAGGGAAATGAGCAGTTCTTC.

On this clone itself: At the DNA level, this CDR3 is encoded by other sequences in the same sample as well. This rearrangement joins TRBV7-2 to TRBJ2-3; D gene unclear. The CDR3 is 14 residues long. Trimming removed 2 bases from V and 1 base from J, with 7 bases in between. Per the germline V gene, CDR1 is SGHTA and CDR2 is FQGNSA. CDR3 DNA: TGTGCCAGCAGCTTATCGGTCGGCACAGATACGCAGTATTTT. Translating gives CASSLSVGTDTQYF.

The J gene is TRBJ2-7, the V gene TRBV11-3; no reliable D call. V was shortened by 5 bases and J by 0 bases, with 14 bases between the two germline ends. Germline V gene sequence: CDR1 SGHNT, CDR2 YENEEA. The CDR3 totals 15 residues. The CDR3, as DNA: TGTGCCAGCAGCCAAGAAGCTGGAAGCTCCTACGAGCAGTACTTC. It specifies CASSQEAGSSYEQYF.

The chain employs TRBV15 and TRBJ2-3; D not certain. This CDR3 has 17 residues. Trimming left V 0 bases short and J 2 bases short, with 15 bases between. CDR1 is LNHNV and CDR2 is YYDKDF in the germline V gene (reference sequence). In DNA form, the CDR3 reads TGTGCCACCAGCAGAGATGGGTATTCAAGGGACACAGATACGCAGTATTTT. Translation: CATSRDGYSRDTDTQYF.

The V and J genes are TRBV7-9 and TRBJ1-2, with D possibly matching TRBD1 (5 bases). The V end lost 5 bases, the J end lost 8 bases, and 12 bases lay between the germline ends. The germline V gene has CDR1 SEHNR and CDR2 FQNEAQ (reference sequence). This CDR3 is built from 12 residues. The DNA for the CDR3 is TGTGCCAGCAGCCAAGACAGATCCGGCTACACCTTC. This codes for CASSQDRSGYTF.

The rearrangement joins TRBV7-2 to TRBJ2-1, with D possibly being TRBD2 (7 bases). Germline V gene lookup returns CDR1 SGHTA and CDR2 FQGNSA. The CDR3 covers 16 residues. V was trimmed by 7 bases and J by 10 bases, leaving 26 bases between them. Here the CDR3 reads CASTPGGLGVVGEQFF. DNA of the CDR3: TGTGCCAGCACCCCGGGGGGCCTTGGGGTAGTAGGCGAGCAGTTCTTC.

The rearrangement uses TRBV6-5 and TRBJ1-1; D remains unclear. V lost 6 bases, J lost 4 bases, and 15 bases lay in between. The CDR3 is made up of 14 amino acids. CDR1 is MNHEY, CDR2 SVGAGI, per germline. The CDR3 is CASRGPALSTEAFF. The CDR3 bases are TGTGCCAGCAGAGGACCGGCTTTGAGCACTGAAGCTTTCTTT.

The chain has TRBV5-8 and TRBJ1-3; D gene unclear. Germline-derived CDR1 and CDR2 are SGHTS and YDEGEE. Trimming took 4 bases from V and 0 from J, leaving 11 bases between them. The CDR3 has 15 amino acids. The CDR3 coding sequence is TGTGCCAGCAGCCCGGCCAGGAGCTCTGGAAACACCATATATTTT. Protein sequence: CASSPARSSGNTIYF.

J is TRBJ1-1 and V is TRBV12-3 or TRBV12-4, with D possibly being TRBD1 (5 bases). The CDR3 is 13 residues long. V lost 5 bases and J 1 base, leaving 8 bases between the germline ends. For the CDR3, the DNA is TGTGCCAGCAGTCTCGGGGGGAACACTGAAGCTTTCTTT. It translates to CASSLGGNTEAFF.

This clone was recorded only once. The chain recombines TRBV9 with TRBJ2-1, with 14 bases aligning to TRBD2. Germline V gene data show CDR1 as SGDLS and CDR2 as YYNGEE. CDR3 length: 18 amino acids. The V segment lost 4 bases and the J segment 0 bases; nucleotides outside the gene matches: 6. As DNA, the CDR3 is TGTGCCAGCAGCCCAGGGACTAGCGGGGGAAACTCCTACAATGAGCAGTTCTTC. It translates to CASSPGTSGGNSYNEQFF.

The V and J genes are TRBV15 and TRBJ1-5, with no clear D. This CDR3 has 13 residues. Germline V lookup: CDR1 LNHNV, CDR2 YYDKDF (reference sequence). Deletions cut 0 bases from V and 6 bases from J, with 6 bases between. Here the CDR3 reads CATSRDPSQPQHF. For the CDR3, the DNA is TGTGCCACCAGCAGAGATCCTTCTCAGCCCCAGCATTTT.

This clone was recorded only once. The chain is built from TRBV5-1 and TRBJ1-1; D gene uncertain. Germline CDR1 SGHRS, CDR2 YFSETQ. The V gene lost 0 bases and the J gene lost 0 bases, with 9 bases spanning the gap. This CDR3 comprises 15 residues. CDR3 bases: TGCGCCAGCAGCTTGGGTTACGGGGTGAACACTGAAGCTTTCTTT. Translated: CASSLGYGVNTEAFF.

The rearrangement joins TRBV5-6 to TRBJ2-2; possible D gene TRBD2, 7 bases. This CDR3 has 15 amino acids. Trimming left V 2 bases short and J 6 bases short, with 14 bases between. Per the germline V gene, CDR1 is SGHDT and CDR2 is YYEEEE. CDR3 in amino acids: CASSLRRGTSGELFF. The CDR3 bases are TGTGCCAGCAGCTTAAGGCGGGGGACATCCGGGGAGCTGTTTTTT.

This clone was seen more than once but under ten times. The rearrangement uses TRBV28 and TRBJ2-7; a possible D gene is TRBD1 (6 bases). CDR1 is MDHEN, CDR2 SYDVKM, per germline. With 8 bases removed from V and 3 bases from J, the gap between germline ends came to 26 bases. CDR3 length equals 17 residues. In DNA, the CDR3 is TGTGCCAGCTCGCCCTCCATAATTAGGGACACCTACTACGAGCAGTACTTC. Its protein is CASSPSIIRDTYYEQYF.

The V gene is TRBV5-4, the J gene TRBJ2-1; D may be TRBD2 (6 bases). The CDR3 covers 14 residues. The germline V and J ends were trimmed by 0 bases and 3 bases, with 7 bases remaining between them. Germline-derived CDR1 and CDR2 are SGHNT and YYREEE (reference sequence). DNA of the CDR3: TGTGCCAGCAGCTTGGGGGGAGGCTACAATGAGCAGTTCTTC. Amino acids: CASSLGGGYNEQFF.

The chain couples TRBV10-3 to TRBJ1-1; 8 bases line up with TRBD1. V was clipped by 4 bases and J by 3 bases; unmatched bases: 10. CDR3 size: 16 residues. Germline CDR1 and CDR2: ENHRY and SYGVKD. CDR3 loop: CAISVGQGARDTEAFF. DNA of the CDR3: TGTGCCATCAGTGTGGGTCAGGGGGCGCGGGACACTGAAGCTTTCTTT.

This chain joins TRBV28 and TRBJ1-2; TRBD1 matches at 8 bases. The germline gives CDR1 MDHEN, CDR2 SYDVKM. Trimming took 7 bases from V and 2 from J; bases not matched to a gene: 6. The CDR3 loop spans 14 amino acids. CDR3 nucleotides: TGTGCCAGCATCCCAGGGGGCCTAAACTATGGCTACACCTTC. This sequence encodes CASIPGGLNYGYTF.

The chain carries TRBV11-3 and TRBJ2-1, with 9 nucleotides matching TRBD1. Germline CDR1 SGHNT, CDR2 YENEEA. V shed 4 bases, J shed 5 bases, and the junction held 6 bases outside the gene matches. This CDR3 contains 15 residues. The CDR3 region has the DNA TGTGCCAGCAGCTCCCCTGGACAGGGGAACAATGAGCAGTTCTTC. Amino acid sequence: CASSSPGQGNNEQFF. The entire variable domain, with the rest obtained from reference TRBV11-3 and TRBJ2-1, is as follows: EAGVVQSPRYKIIEKKQPVAFWCNPISGHNTLYWYLQNLGQGPELLIRYENEEAVDDSQLPKDRFSAERLKGVDSTLKIQPAELGDSAVYLCASSSPGQGNNEQFFGPGTRLTVL.

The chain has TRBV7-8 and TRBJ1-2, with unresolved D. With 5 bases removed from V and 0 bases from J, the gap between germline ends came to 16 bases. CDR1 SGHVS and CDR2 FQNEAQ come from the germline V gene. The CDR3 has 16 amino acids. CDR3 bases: TGTGCCAGCAGCCCCCGACTGGAGGCCACTAACTATGGCTACACCTTC. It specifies CASSPRLEATNYGYTF.

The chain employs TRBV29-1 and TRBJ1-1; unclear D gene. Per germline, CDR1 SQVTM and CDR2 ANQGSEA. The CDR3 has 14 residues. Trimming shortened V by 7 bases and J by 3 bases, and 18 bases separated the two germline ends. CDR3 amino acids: CSALLFSSDTEAFF. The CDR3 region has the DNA TGCAGCGCCCTACTCTTCAGTAGCGACACTGAAGCTTTCTTT.

The chain's CDR3 is CSVQGVGTEAFF. DNA for the CDR3: TGCAGCGTGCAGGGAGTCGGCACTGAAGCTTTCTTT. This rearrangement joins TRBV29-1 to TRBJ1-1; possibly TRBD1 for D (5 bases). Germline V gene sequence: CDR1 SQVTM, CDR2 ANQGSEA. The CDR3 length is 12 residues. V was cut by 6 bases and J by 4 bases, with 12 bases left in between.

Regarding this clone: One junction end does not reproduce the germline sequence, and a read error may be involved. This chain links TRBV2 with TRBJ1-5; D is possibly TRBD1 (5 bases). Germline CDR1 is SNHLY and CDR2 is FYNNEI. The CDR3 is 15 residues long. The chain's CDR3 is CASREGAPSNQPQHF. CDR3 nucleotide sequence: TGTGCCAGCAGGGAAGGGGCGCCCAGCAATCAGCCCCAGCATTTT.

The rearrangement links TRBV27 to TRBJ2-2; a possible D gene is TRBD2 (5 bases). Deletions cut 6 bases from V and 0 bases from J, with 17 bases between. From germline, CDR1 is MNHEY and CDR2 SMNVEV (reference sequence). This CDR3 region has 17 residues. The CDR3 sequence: CASSLQSPGANTGELFF. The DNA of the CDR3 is TGTGCCAGCAGCCTGCAGAGCCCCGGGGCGAACACCGGGGAGCTGTTTTTT.

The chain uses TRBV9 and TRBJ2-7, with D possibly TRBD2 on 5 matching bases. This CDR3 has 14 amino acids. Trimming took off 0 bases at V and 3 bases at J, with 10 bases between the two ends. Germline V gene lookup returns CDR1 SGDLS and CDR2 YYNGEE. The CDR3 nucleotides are TGTGCCAGCAGCGTAGCTCCTGGAGGCTACGAGCAGTACTTC. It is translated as CASSVAPGGYEQYF.